The 17 T cell receptor beta chains below come from one sample, sequenced in a study of T cell changes during pregnancy in multiple sclerosis. TCRdb's copy holds only in-frame clones and misses some; the assay was immunoSEQ multiplex PCR. Here the sample spans more than 70,000 clones, 85% to 95% being singletons. The material sequenced was peripheral blood, taken before pregnancy. The receptors originated from a female donor with multiple sclerosis, enrolled in a pregnancy study.

The rearrangement links TRBV15 to TRBJ1-2, with TRBD1 matching over 8 bases. Germline V gives CDR1 LNHNV, CDR2 YYDKDF (reference sequence). The CDR3 loop spans 16 amino acids. Trimming at V came to 8 bases and at J to 1 base, leaving 12 bases not matched to a gene. As DNA, the CDR3 is TGTGCCACCGCCAGGACAGGGTCGGTTGTTAACTATGGCTACACCTTC. It codes for CATARTGSVVNYGYTF.

The chain has TRBV27 and TRBJ2-7, with TRBD2 identical over 8 bases. CDR1 is MNHEY and CDR2 is SMNVEV in the germline V gene (reference sequence). Trimming removed 4 bases from V and 0 bases from J; junction bases left unmatched: 2. The CDR3 is made up of 14 amino acids. This CDR3 reads CASSWSGSSYEQYF. The CDR3 nucleotides are TGTGCCAGCAGTTGGAGCGGGAGCTCCTACGAGCAGTACTTC.

V and J are TRBV5-5 and TRBJ2-1; D unclear. The V gene lost 3 bases and the J gene lost 4 bases, with 8 bases spanning the gap. The CDR3 loop spans 13 amino acids. CDR1 is SGHKS and CDR2 is YYEKEE in the germline V gene (reference sequence). CDR3 bases: TGTGCCAGCAGCTCCCCACTATACAATGAGCAGTTCTTC. Protein sequence: CASSSPLYNEQFF.

The CDR3 region is CASSSTGVPNYGYTF. DNA of the CDR3: TGTGCCAGCAGCTCGACAGGTGTTCCTAACTATGGCTACACCTTC. This rearrangement joins TRBV5-5 to TRBJ1-2; tentatively, D is TRBD1 (6 bases). Trimming removed 3 bases from V and 0 bases from J, with 12 bases in between. CDR1 SGHKS and CDR2 YYEKEE come from the germline V gene (reference sequence). The CDR3 contains 15 residues.

The chain uses TRBV6-5 and TRBJ1-1, with 7 bases lining up with TRBD1. The CDR3 is 14 residues long. Trimming took 2 bases from V and 4 from J; bases not matched to a gene: 4. Germline V CDR1 and CDR2: MNHEY, SVGAGI. Here the CDR3 DNA reads TGTGCCAGCAGTTACGAGGGGGCGCGCACTGAAGCTTTCTTT. Its protein product is CASSYEGARTEAFF.

The rearrangement uses TRBV11-3 and TRBJ2-5, with 7 bases fitting TRBD2. Germline trimming cut 5 bases from V and 5 bases from J; bases unmatched to any gene: 8. This CDR3 is built from 14 residues. Germline values: CDR1 SGHNT, CDR2 YENEEA. The CDR3 DNA sequence: TGTGCCAGCAGCCCCCGGGACTATCAGGAGACCCAGTACTTC. Protein sequence: CASSPRDYQETQYF.

The chain is built from TRBV6-5 and TRBJ2-1; 7 nucleotides agree with TRBD2. Trimming removed 1 base from V and 5 bases from J; junction bases left unmatched: 5. Germline CDR1 reads MNHEY; CDR2 reads SVGAGI. The CDR3 is made up of 15 amino acids. The DNA for the CDR3 is TGTGCCAGCAGTTACTGGCTAGCGGAAAACAATGAGCAGTTCTTC. Its translation: CASSYWLAENNEQFF.

This clone was seen a handful of times. The chain couples TRBV2 to TRBJ2-1, with 8 bases aligning to TRBD2. Germline V gene sequence: CDR1 SNHLY, CDR2 FYNNEI. J was trimmed by 0 bases and V by 10 bases; bases with no gene match: 8. The CDR3 covers 15 residues. CDR3 amino acids: CATLVAGRSYNEQFF. The CDR3 coding sequence is TGTGCCACCCTTGTAGCGGGACGCTCCTACAATGAGCAGTTCTTC.

This chain joins TRBV5-1 and TRBJ2-3, with 8 bases identical to TRBD2. The CDR3 is made up of 17 amino acids. Germline V lookup: CDR1 SGHRS, CDR2 YFSETQ. The J segment lost 4 bases and the V segment lost 4 bases, leaving 14 bases of the junction unmatched. CDR3 in amino acids: CASSPTVRSGSSDTQYF. The DNA for the CDR3 is TGCGCCAGCAGCCCGACCGTCCGGAGCGGGAGTTCAGATACGCAGTATTTT.

V usage is TRBV28 and J usage is TRBJ1-2; D might be TRBD1 (6 bases). Germline V gene lookup returns CDR1 MDHEN and CDR2 SYDVKM. V lost 1 base to trimming and J lost 8 bases, with 17 bases between them. This CDR3 has 15 residues. As DNA, the CDR3 is TGTGCCAGCAGTTTATTACGAGGGCAGGGGAAAGGCTACACCTTC. Translation gives CASSLLRGQGKGYTF.

The chain couples TRBV5-6 to TRBJ2-7; 11 bases are shared with TRBD2. CDR1 is SGHDT and CDR2 is YYEEEE in the germline V gene. The CDR3 runs 13 residues. V was clipped by 3 bases and J by 7 bases; unmatched bases: 3. CDR3 protein: CASSWGTSGEQYF. The CDR3 coding sequence is TGTGCCAGCAGCTGGGGGACTAGCGGTGAGCAGTACTTC.

Only one count was recorded for this clone. This sequence joins TRBV6-1 and TRBJ2-7, with a possible D match to TRBD1 (5 bases). The ends were cut back, 3 bases at V and 2 bases at J, with 14 bases in the middle. The CDR3 loop spans 15 amino acids. Germline CDR1 is MNHNS and CDR2 is SASEGT. The CDR3 loop is CASSDIGAPTYEQYF. The CDR3, as DNA: TGTGCCAGCAGTGATATAGGGGCCCCTACCTACGAGCAGTACTTC.

This clone is a singleton in its sample. The CDR3 DNA is TGTGCCAGCAGTTATACGGGGAGCTCCTACGAGCAGTACTTC. This sequence encodes CASSYTGSSYEQYF. The rearrangement links TRBV6-5 to TRBJ2-7; possibly TRBD2 for D (5 bases). Germline CDR1 is MNHEY and CDR2 is SVGAGI. Trimming took off 3 bases at V and 0 bases at J, with 9 bases between the two ends. This CDR3 has 14 amino acids.

V usage is TRBV4-1 and J usage is TRBJ2-7; 8 nucleotides line up with TRBD1. CDR1 and CDR2 (germline): MGHRA, YSYEKL. The CDR3 covers 12 residues. With 6 bases clipped from V and 6 bases from J, the junction kept 4 bases outside the gene matches. The CDR3 DNA is TGCGCCAGCAGGTTTACAGGGGGCGAGCAGTACTTC. This codes for CASRFTGGEQYF.

This clone has just a few counts. The chain carries TRBV6-4 and TRBJ2-5, with 13 bases identical to TRBD2. The CDR3 is made up of 15 amino acids. Germline V gene sequence: CDR1 MRHNA, CDR2 SNTAGT. After removal of 6 bases from V and 4 bases from J, the junction contained 5 bases not matched to a gene. The CDR3 bases are TGTGCCAGCAGCGGACTAGCGGGAGCGGCAGAGACCCAGTACTTC. This gives the protein CASSGLAGAAETQYF.

The chain couples TRBV7-2 to TRBJ2-5; 8 nucleotides match TRBD2. From germline, CDR1 is SGHTA and CDR2 FQGNSA. J lost 8 bases, V lost 1 base, and 6 bases had no gene match. This CDR3 comprises 14 residues. This CDR3 reads CASSLGYSGETQYF. The CDR3 nucleotides read TGTGCCAGCAGCTTAGGTTATAGCGGGGAAACCCAGTACTTC.

This clone has more than one count but fewer than ten. The genes are TRBV7-3 and TRBJ1-3, with unresolved D. Germline assignment: CDR1 SGHTA and CDR2 FQGTGA. Deletions cut 4 bases from V and 4 bases from J, with 8 bases between. The CDR3 loop spans 13 amino acids. Here the CDR3 DNA reads TGTGCCAGCAGCTCATCGGGAGGAAACACCATATATTTT. This codes for CASSSSGGNTIYF.